The text below deals with one TCR beta chain. The sample contains more than one DNA sequence encoding this CDR3. The data derive from a study of shared clonotypes between healthy human individuals. Background on the study: Three plates each covered CD4 naive and memory; CD8 naive two, CD8 memory one.

Repertoires were generated with immunoSEQ multiplex PCR, while TCRdb's copy carries only in-frame clones and drops some. The sample carries about 2.3 million clones, approximately 93% recorded once. The receptor was derived from a man younger than 35 in good health. Some clones in this sample may be carry-over from other donors' samples. Sequenced sample: naive CD4+ T cells from PBMCs. Subset here: CD45RA+ positively selected.

The CDR3 here is CSAPQEQFF. The CDR3 DNA sequence: TGCAGTGCCCCCCAGGAACAGTTCTTC. The V gene is TRBV20-1, the J gene TRBJ2-1; D is ambiguous. Germline CDR1 is DFQATT and CDR2 is SNEGSKA (reference sequence). This CDR3 comprises 9 residues. V was cut by 6 bases and J by 13 bases, with 10 bases left in between.